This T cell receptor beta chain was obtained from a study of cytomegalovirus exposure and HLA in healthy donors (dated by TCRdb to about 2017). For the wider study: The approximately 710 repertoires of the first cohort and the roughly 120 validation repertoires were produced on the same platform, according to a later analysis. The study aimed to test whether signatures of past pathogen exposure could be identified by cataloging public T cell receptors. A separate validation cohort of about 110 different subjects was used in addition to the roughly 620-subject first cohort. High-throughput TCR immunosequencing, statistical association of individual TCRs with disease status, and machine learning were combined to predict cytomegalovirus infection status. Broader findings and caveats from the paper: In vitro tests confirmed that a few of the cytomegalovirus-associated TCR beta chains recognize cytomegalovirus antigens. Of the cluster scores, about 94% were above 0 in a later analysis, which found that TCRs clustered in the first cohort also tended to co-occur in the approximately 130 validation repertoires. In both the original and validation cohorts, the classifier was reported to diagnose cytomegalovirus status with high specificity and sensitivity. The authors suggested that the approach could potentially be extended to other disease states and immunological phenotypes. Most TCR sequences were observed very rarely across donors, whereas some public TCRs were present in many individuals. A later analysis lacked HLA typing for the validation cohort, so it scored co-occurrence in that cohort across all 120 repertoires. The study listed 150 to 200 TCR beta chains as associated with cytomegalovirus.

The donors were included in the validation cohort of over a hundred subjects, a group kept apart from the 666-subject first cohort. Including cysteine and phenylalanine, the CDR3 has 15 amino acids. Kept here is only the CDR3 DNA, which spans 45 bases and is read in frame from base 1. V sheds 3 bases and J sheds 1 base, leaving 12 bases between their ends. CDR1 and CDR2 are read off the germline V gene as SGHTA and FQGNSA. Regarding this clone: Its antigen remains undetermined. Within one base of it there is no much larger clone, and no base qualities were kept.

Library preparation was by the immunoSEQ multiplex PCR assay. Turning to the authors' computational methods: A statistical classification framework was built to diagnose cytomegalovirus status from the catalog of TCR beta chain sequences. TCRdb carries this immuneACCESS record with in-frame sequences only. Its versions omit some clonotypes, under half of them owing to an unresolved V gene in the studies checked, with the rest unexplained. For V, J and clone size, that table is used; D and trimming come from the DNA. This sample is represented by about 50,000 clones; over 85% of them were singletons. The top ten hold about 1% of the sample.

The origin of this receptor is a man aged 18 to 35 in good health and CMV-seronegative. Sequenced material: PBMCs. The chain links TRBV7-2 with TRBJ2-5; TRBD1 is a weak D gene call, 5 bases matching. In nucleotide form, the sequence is TGTGCCAGCAGCTTCCGTAGGGGCGCCCAAGAGACCCAGTACTTC. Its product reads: CASSFRRGAQETQYF.